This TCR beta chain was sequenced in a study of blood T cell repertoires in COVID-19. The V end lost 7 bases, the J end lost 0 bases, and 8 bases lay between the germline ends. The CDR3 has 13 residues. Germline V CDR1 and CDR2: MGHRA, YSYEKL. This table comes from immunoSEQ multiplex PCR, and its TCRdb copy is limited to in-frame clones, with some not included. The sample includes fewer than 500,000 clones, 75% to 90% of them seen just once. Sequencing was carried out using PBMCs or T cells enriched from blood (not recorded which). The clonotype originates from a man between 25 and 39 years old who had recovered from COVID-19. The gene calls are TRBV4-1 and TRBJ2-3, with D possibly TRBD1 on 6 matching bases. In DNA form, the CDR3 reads TGCGCCAGCAACAGGGACAGCACAGATACGCAGTATTTT. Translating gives CASNRDSTDTQYF.